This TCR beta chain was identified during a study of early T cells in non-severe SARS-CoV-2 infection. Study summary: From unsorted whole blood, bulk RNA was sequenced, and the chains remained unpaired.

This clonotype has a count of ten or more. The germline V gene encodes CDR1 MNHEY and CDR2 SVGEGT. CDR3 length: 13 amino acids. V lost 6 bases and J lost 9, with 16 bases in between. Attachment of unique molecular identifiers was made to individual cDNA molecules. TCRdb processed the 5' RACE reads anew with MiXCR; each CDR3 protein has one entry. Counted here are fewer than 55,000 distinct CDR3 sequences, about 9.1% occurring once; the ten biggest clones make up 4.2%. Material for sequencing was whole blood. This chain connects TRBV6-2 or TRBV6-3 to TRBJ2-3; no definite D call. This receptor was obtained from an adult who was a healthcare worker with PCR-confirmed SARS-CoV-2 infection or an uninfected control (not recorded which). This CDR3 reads CASSPGPGSTQYF. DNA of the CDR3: TGTGCCAGCAGCCCTGGGCCGGGCAGCACGCAGTATTTT.